A single T cell receptor (beta chain) is shown here with its context. Ten or more counts support this clonotype. No antigen is known for it. No much larger clone is present one base from it, and per-base qualities are unavailable. Sequencing relied on an Illumina HiSeq 2500. Quantitative 5'-RACE with molecular barcodes was used to prepare TCR beta libraries. From the authors' description of their analysis: A new computational method based on a probabilistic model of VDJ rearrangement was used to identify disease-linked TCR variants. The public reads were run again by TCRdb, first through fastp at Q25 and then through MiXCR, and only productive beta chains were kept. Rows merge per CDR3 protein into single entries with the most common DNA and genes. The V and J calls and clone size come from TCRdb's table, not from the authors' own analysis. Recorded for this sample are about 36,000 distinct CDR3 sequences; 6% of them occurred a single time. Clones ranked in the top ten supply more than 10% of the sample.

The germline V end is reduced by 7 bases and the J end by 5 bases; junction bases left unmatched: 6. The CDR3, cysteine through phenylalanine, is 12 amino acids long. The sequence is cut down to CDR3 DNA, 36 bases in frame from base 1. Via the germline V gene, CDR1 is SQVTM and CDR2 ANQGSEA. The sample is drawn from a study of CD8 T cells in ankylosing spondylitis (dated by TCRdb to 2017 to 2019). At the level of the whole study: To find TCR variants linked to disease, the study profiled T cell receptor beta repertoires in ankylosing spondylitis patients and healthy donors. In total, the full study cohort was made up of roughly 100 healthy donors and 25 or so ankylosing spondylitis patients. Peripheral blood was sampled, and synovial fluid was also collected from ankylosing spondylitis patients.

Here is what the overall study found, with its caveats: Significant enrichment of the disease-linked clones was reported in matched synovial fluid samples from ankylosing spondylitis patients. A CD8+ phenotype was shown by the disease-linked clones, which were found at relatively low frequencies in peripheral blood. Some of the motif variants had been reported before in the synovial fluid and blood of reactive arthritis patients, a finding that suggests common disease-initiation mechanisms. A TCR beta motif of roughly 8 highly homologous amino acid variants appeared characteristic of blood from ankylosing spondylitis patients.

Sequenced input: blood, either unsorted or a sorted T cell fraction (not recorded which). The chain uses TRBV29-1 and TRBJ2-5; 8 bases in between match TRBD1. The receptor was derived from a male donor with ankylosing spondylitis or in good health (not recorded which). The DNA sequence reads TGCAGCGAACGGACAGGGCGGGAGACCCAGTACTTC. It encodes CSERTGRETQYF.